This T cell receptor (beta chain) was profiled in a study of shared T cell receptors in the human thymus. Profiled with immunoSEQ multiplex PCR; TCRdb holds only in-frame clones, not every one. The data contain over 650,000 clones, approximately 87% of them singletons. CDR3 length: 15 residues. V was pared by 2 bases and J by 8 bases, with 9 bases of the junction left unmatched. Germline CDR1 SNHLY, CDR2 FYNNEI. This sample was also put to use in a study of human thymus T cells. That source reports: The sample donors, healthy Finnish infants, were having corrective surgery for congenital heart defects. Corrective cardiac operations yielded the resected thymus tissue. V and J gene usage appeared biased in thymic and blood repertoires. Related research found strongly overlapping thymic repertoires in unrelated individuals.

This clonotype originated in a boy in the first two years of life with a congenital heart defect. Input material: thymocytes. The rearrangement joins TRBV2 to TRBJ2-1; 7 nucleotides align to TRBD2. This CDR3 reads CASSERSASGDEQFF. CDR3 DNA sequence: TGTGCCAGCAGTGAACGCTCGGCTAGCGGTGATGAGCAGTTCTTC.